This T cell receptor (beta chain) was identified during a study of CD8 T cells in ankylosing spondylitis. A word on this clonotype: What it binds is not known. The junction and the germline gene differ at one end; a read error may be behind it.

Generation of TCR beta libraries employed quantitative 5'-RACE incorporating molecular barcodes. From the 5' RACE reads, TCRdb called clonotypes with MiXCR, one entry per CDR3 protein. The top ten hold less than 20% of the sample, which has fewer than 400,000 distinct CDR3 sequences, more than 20% seen once. This CDR3 has 14 amino acids. Per germline, CDR1 DFQATT and CDR2 SNEGSKA (reference sequence). Study-level points and caveats: Disease-linked clones were found to be CD8+ and relatively rare in peripheral blood. What appeared characteristic of ankylosing spondylitis blood was a TCR beta motif of eight highly homologous variants.

Sequenced input: blood, either unsorted or a sorted T cell fraction (not recorded which). This sequence was found in a male donor with ankylosing spondylitis. The chain employs TRBV20-1 and TRBJ1-6, with D hard to call. The chain's CDR3 is CCASAGGLNSPLHF. Here the CDR3 DNA reads TGCTGTGCTAGCGCCGGCGGACTGAATTCACCCCTCCACTTT.